These 29 T cell receptor beta chains share one sample of origin, sequenced in a study of T cell repertoires in cytomegalovirus infection. TCRdb independently ran MiXCR on the reads; one entry per CDR3 protein. The sample contains around 530,000 distinct CDR3 sequences, around a quarter of which appear only once. Sequenced sample: PBMCs. Source of these receptors: a human donor in good health (CMV status not recorded). Some clones in this sample may be carry-over from other donors' samples.

This clonotype was seen only a few times. DNA of the CDR3: TGTGCCAGCAGCCCGGGACAGATGAGGAACACTGAAGCTTTCTTT. Translating it yields CASSPGQMRNTEAFF. The V gene is TRBV7-9, the J gene TRBJ1-1, with 7 bases aligning to TRBD1. Germline V gene lookup returns CDR1 SEHNR and CDR2 FQNEAQ (reference sequence). This CDR3 region has 15 residues. The V and J ends lost 5 bases and 1 base, in that order; junction bases with no gene match: 7. Full variable domain (missing parts from reference TRBV7-9 and TRBJ1-1): DTGVSQNPRHKITKRGQNVTFRCDPISEHNRLYWYRQTLGQGPEFLTYFQNEAQLEKSRLLSDRFSAERPKGSFSTLEIQRTEQGDSAMYLCASSPGQMRNTEAFFGQGTRLTVV.

The chain combines TRBV6-2 or TRBV6-3 with TRBJ2-1; D call uncertain. V was pared by 0 bases and J by 3 bases, with 9 bases between. CDR1 and CDR2 from the germline V gene are MNHEY and SVGEGT. The CDR3 loop spans 15 amino acids. The chain's CDR3 is CASSYSSLGYNEQFF. The CDR3 region has the DNA TGTGCCAGCAGTTACTCTAGTCTTGGCTACAATGAGCAGTTCTTC.

Worth noting for this clonotype: A much larger clone is a single base away; this may be a read error. The genes are TRBV7-2 and TRBJ1-5, with a possible D match to TRBD1 (6 bases). Germline V lookup: CDR1 SGHTA, CDR2 FQGNSA. Deletions cut 2 bases from V and 4 bases from J, with 15 bases between. This CDR3 is built from 16 residues. DNA for the CDR3: TGTGCCAGCAGCTTAAGTAGCGACAGGACAAATCAGCCCCAGCATTTT. This codes for CASSLSSDRTNQPQHF. The full variable domain, with the rest looked up from reference TRBV7-2 and TRBJ1-5, is GAGVSQSPSNKVTEKGKDVELRCDPISGHTALYWYRQSLGQGLEFLIYFQGNSAPDKSGLPSDRFSAERTGGSVSTLTIQRTQQEDSAVYLCASSLSSDRTNQPQHFGDGTRLSIL.

This clonotype appeared once. The rearrangement links TRBV6-5 to TRBJ2-7, with 10 bases fitting TRBD2. The germline V gene encodes CDR1 MNHEY and CDR2 SVGAGI. The CDR3 is 15 residues long. The J segment lost 5 bases and the V segment lost 5 bases, leaving 9 bases of the junction unmatched. CDR3 region: CASSLDPGLANEQYF. CDR3 in DNA: TGTGCCAGCAGTCTAGATCCGGGACTAGCGAACGAGCAGTACTTC.

Of note for this clonotype: One base away lies a much larger clone, so this may be a sequencing read error. The gene calls are TRBV7-2 and TRBJ2-3; D is undetermined. The CDR3 length is 12 residues. Trimming stripped 5 bases from V and 11 bases from J, with 14 bases between. CDR1 and CDR2 from the germline V gene are SGHTA and FQGNSA. The CDR3 loop is CASSTMKAGQYF. The CDR3 DNA follows: TGTGCCAGCAGCACCATGAAGGCTGGGCAGTATTTT.

The chain joins TRBV7-6 to TRBJ1-5; D perhaps matches TRBD1 (5 bases). The CDR3 contains 13 residues. Germline V CDR1 and CDR2: SGHVS, FNYEAQ. V dropped 5 bases and J dropped 5 bases, with 10 bases sitting between them. The CDR3 coding sequence is TGTGCCAGCAGCGCCGAAGGGGATCAGCCCCAGCATTTT. It yields the protein CASSAEGDQPQHF.

The chain uses TRBV7-2 and TRBJ1-2, with D possibly matching TRBD1 (6 bases). The CDR3 totals 13 residues. Per the germline V gene, CDR1 is SGHTA and CDR2 is FQGNSA. Trimming took off 1 base at V and 5 bases at J, with 8 bases between the two ends. CDR3 residues: CASSLEQGYGYTF. For the CDR3, the DNA is TGTGCCAGCAGCTTAGAACAGGGTTATGGCTACACCTTC.

This clonotype was seen a handful of times. The gene calls are TRBV27 and TRBJ1-6; weak D call: TRBD1 (6 bases). The V gene's germline CDR1 is MNHEY and CDR2 SMNVEV (reference sequence). V lost 5 bases, J lost 10 bases, and 27 bases lay in between. The CDR3 runs to 18 residues. The CDR3 DNA reads TGTGCCAGCAGTCCCACGACCACAGGGAAGCGGCCAAGGTCACCCCTCCACTTT. It codes for CASSPTTTGKRPRSPLHF.

The CDR3 spells CASSKWLAGVETQYF. CDR3 in DNA: TGTGCCAGCAGCAAGTGGCTAGCGGGAGTTGAGACCCAGTACTTC. The chain recombines TRBV6-2 or TRBV6-3 with TRBJ2-5; 10 positions match TRBD2. The CDR3 totals 15 residues. Germline trimming cut 6 bases from V and 5 bases from J; bases unmatched to any gene: 9. Germline CDR1 and CDR2: MNHEY and SVGEGT.

The J gene is TRBJ1-4, the V gene TRBV11-2, with D perhaps matching TRBD1 (6 bases). Germline V lookup: CDR1 SGHAT, CDR2 FQNNGV. V lost 1 base and J lost 7, with 13 bases in between. CDR3 size: 15 residues. DNA for the CDR3: TGTGCCAGCAGCTTAGTAGCGGGGGCGGTTGAAAAACTGTTTTTT. Amino acids: CASSLVAGAVEKLFF. The full variable domain, with the rest looked up from reference TRBV11-2 and TRBJ1-4, is EAGVAQSPRYKIIEKRQSVAFWCNPISGHATLYWYQQILGQGPKLLIQFQNNGVVDDSQLPKDRFSAERLKGVDSTLKIQPAKLEDSAVYLCASSLVAGAVEKLFFGSGTQLSVL.

The rearrangement uses TRBV20-1 and TRBJ2-4, with 8 bases lining up with TRBD2. Losses at the gene ends were 6 bases for V and 0 bases for J; bases not matched to a gene: 16. In germline, CDR1 is DFQATT, CDR2 SNEGSKA (reference sequence). There are 18 residues in the CDR3. The CDR3 reads CSANRRTTAGVAKNIQYF. The DNA for the CDR3 is TGCAGTGCCAACAGACGAACCACAGCGGGAGTAGCCAAAAACATTCAGTACTTC.

The chain uses TRBV28 and TRBJ1-5; the D gene is possibly TRBD1 (6 bases). Trimming took off 3 bases at V and 9 bases at J, with 18 bases between the two ends. The CDR3 has 15 amino acids. Germline values: CDR1 MDHEN, CDR2 SYDVKM. CDR3 DNA sequence: TGTGCCAGCAGTTTGCCAGGGGCTCTGGCGGGGCCCCAGCATTTT. Protein sequence: CASSLPGALAGPQHF.

The chain is built from TRBV7-2 and TRBJ2-1, with 14 bases aligning to TRBD2. Germline V gene data show CDR1 as SGHTA and CDR2 as FQGNSA. This CDR3 contains 17 residues. The trim removed 4 bases at V and 0 bases at J, leaving 2 bases unmatched. In DNA form, the CDR3 reads TGTGCCAGCAGCTGGACTAGCGGGGGGCTCTCCTACAATGAGCAGTTCTTC. Protein: CASSWTSGGLSYNEQFF. Full variable domain (missing parts from reference TRBV7-2 and TRBJ2-1): GAGVSQSPSNKVTEKGKDVELRCDPISGHTALYWYRQSLGQGLEFLIYFQGNSAPDKSGLPSDRFSAERTGGSVSTLTIQRTQQEDSAVYLCASSWTSGGLSYNEQFFGPGTRLTVL.

V gene TRBV13 combines with J gene TRBJ2-2; no reliable D call. The germline V gene has CDR1 PRHDT and CDR2 FYEKMQ (reference sequence). Trimming removed 0 bases at V and 0 bases at J, with 11 bases between. The CDR3 is 17 residues long. The CDR3 region has the DNA TGTGCCAGCAGCTTAGGCAGACCCAAAACGAACACCGGGGAGCTGTTTTTT. Translated: CASSLGRPKTNTGELFF.

The chain recombines TRBV5-1 with TRBJ1-1; no reliable D call. The CDR3 is 14 residues long. V was shortened by 6 bases and J by 1 base, with 13 bases between the two germline ends. Germline values: CDR1 SGHRS, CDR2 YFSETQ. CDR3 nucleotide sequence: TGCGCCAGCAAAATCCAATTACAGAACACTGAAGCTTTCTTT. Its protein product is CASKIQLQNTEAFF.

This clonotype was counted a few times. This chain connects TRBV6-6 to TRBJ2-7; 14 positions match TRBD2. The CDR3 spans 14 residues. The J segment lost 6 bases and the V segment lost 2 bases, leaving 0 bases of the junction unmatched. The germline V gene has CDR1 MNHNY and CDR2 SVGAGI (reference sequence). The CDR3, as DNA: TGTGCCAGCAGTTACGGGACTAGCGGGAGCGAGCAGTACGTC. Protein product: CASSYGTSGSEQYV.

This chain uses TRBV18 with TRBJ1-1; D ambiguous. Germline V CDR1 and CDR2: KGHSH, LQKENI. This CDR3 has 13 amino acids. Between the trimmed V and J ends, which lost 6 bases and 3 bases, there was a span of 11 bases. The DNA for the CDR3 is TGTGCCAGCTCCCTAAGGTCGGACACTGAAGCTTTCTTT. This gives the protein CASSLRSDTEAFF. The entire variable domain, with the rest obtained from reference TRBV18 and TRBJ1-1, is as follows: NAGVMQNPRHLVRRRGQEARLRCSPMKGHSHVYWYRQLPEEGLKFMVYLQKENIIDESGMPKERFSAEFPKEGPSILRIQQVVRGDSAAYFCASSLRSDTEAFFGQGTRLTVV.

J is TRBJ2-5 and V is TRBV7-2, with 12 bases identical to TRBD2. The J segment lost 2 bases and the V segment lost 1 base, leaving 20 bases of the junction unmatched. The germline gives CDR1 SGHTA, CDR2 FQGNSA. CDR3 length: 22 residues. The chain's CDR3 is CASSLDGRPETSGRGGQETQYF. The CDR3 coding sequence is TGTGCCAGCAGCTTAGACGGGAGACCGGAGACTAGCGGGAGAGGGGGGCAAGAGACCCAGTACTTC.

This clonotype was detected only a few times. This rearrangement joins TRBV6-1 to TRBJ2-7, with a tentative D call TRBD2 (6 bases). V was cut by 4 bases and J by 4 bases, with 14 bases left in between. CDR3 size: 14 residues. Germline CDR1 reads MNHNS; CDR2 reads SASEGT. CDR3 DNA sequence: TGTGCCAGCAGTGCCCAGGCAGGGAGGTACGAGCAGTACTTC. Encoded protein: CASSAQAGRYEQYF.

The CDR3 protein is CSAAGLAGLSSYNEQFF. CDR3 nucleotides: TGCAGTGCGGCGGGACTAGCGGGGTTAAGCTCCTACAATGAGCAGTTCTTC. The rearrangement uses TRBV20-1 and TRBJ2-1; 13 nucleotides align to TRBD2. Unmatched junction bases numbered 8, after V lost 6 bases and J lost 0 bases. The germline gives CDR1 DFQATT, CDR2 SNEGSKA (reference sequence). The CDR3 has 17 amino acids.

On this clonotype: No conserved phenylalanine or tryptophan is present at the end of the CDR3, so a read error is the likely explanation. The J gene is TRBJ1-1, the V gene TRBV5-6; D is ambiguous. Trimming left V 2 bases short and J 4 bases short, with 15 bases between. This CDR3 spans 15 amino acids. Germline loops: CDR1 SGHDT, CDR2 YYEEEE. Written as DNA, the CDR3 is TGTGCCAGCAGCTTCCTAGCTGGGAGAGTCACTGAAGCTTTCTAT. Protein sequence: CASSFLAGRVTEAFY.

This clonotype was counted between two and nine times. The chain recombines TRBV24-1 with TRBJ2-4; no clear D. Trimming pared 7 bases from V and 5 bases from J, leaving 11 bases between. The germline V gene encodes CDR1 KGHDR and CDR2 SFDVKD. This CDR3 has 13 residues. The DNA for the CDR3 is TGTGCCACCAGCGCCACAGAGGAAAACATTCAGTACTTC. It yields the protein CATSATEENIQYF.

The chain combines TRBV7-9 with TRBJ1-1, with D possibly being TRBD1 (5 bases). Per germline, CDR1 SEHNR and CDR2 FQNEAQ (reference sequence). The CDR3 extends over 11 amino acids. The V gene lost 5 bases and the J gene lost 8 bases, with 9 bases spanning the gap. CDR3 sequence: CASSTRDEAFF. The CDR3 bases are TGTGCCAGCAGCACCAGGGACGAAGCTTTCTTT.

This clonotype was recorded a few times. This chain connects TRBV12-3 or TRBV12-4 to TRBJ2-1; D possibly matches TRBD1 or TRBD2 (5 bases each). CDR3 size: 14 residues. V was cut by 8 bases and J by 3 bases, with 14 bases left in between. CDR3 in DNA: TGTGCCAGCGGGACCAGGATGCACTACAATGAGCAGTTCTTC. Translated: CASGTRMHYNEQFF.

At least ten counts were recorded for this clonotype. The chain links TRBV7-2 to TRBJ1-4; 8 bases align to TRBD1. Germline CDR1 is SGHTA and CDR2 is FQGNSA. With 4 bases clipped from V and 6 bases from J, the junction kept 10 bases outside the gene matches. The CDR3 loop spans 16 amino acids. This CDR3 reads CASSSFSGTGDEKLFF. CDR3 DNA sequence: TGTGCCAGCAGCTCCTTTTCCGGGACAGGAGATGAAAAACTGTTTTTT.

This clonotype has a handful of counts. The gene calls are TRBV28 and TRBJ2-5; 7 bases are shared with TRBD2. The V gene end was trimmed by 5 bases and the J gene end by 4 bases; junction bases not matched to a gene: 13. The CDR3 has 16 residues. Germline V gene sequence: CDR1 MDHEN, CDR2 SYDVKM. CDR3 residues: CASSPVDRRELETQYF. The CDR3 bases are TGTGCCAGCAGTCCCGTGGATCGGCGGGAGTTAGAGACCCAGTACTTC.

This clonotype was seen many times. The V call is TRBV7-2, the J call TRBJ1-3, with 7 bases matching TRBD1. CDR1 is SGHTA, CDR2 FQGNSA, per germline. With 9 bases clipped from V and 0 bases from J, the junction kept 11 bases outside the gene matches. CDR3 length equals 16 residues. The CDR3 DNA reads as TGTGCCAGTGCCTTGACAGGGACCAACTCTGGAAACACCATATATTTT. Protein: CASALTGTNSGNTIYF.

This clonotype was detected a few times. The chain combines TRBV7-2 with TRBJ1-4; D is possibly TRBD1 (5 bases). Germline CDR1 is SGHTA and CDR2 is FQGNSA. CDR3 length equals 14 residues. V was shortened by 5 bases and J by 7 bases, with 14 bases between the two germline ends. The CDR3 DNA reads as TGTGCCAGCAGCCCCTACACAAGGGGTGAAAAACTGTTTTTT. Protein product: CASSPYTRGEKLFF.

The rearrangement links TRBV28 to TRBJ2-6; TRBD1 might be the D (5 bases). The CDR3 contains 18 residues. CDR1 is MDHEN and CDR2 is SYDVKM in the germline V gene. V lost 3 bases, J lost 0 bases, and 15 bases lay in between. In DNA form, the CDR3 reads TGTGCCAGCAGTTTCTCCGCTCAGGGCCTCTCTGGGGCCAACGTCCTGACTTTC. Its translation: CASSFSAQGLSGANVLTF.